Below are 26 T cell receptor beta chains sequenced from a single sample in a study of shared clonotypes between healthy human individuals. Sequenced by immunoSEQ multiplex PCR; TCRdb stores in-frame clones only, minus some. The sample records about 96,000 clones, approximately 75% being singletons. The sequenced material came from memory CD8+ T cells sorted from blood. The subset denotes: CD45RO+ cells pooled with CCR7-negative TemRA cells. The receptors originated from a man aged 25-45 years in good health.

This clone has just a few counts. The V call is TRBV5-1, the J call TRBJ2-7, with D perhaps TRBD1 (6 bases). Germline V gene data show CDR1 as SGHRS and CDR2 as YFSETQ. Trimming pared 3 bases from V and 0 bases from J, leaving 10 bases between. This CDR3 is 14 amino acids long. The CDR3: CASSWGTNSYEQYF. The CDR3 DNA reads TGCGCCAGCAGCTGGGGGACAAACTCCTACGAGCAGTACTTC.

This chain uses TRBV27 with TRBJ1-1, with D unclear. The length of the CDR3 is 13 residues. Per the germline V gene, CDR1 is MNHEY and CDR2 is SMNVEV (reference sequence). Trimming cost V 1 base and J 1 base, with 4 bases left between them. The CDR3 spells CASSLLRNTEAFF. DNA of the CDR3: TGTGCCAGCAGTTTATTAAGGAACACTGAAGCTTTCTTT.

The chain links TRBV19 to TRBJ2-4; TRBD2 matches at 14 bases. Trimming at V came to 1 base and at J to 3 bases, leaving 2 bases not matched to a gene. The V gene's germline CDR1 is LNHDA and CDR2 SQIVND (reference sequence). The CDR3 runs to 17 residues. The CDR3 sequence: CASSIGLAGGIKNIQYF. As DNA, the CDR3 is TGTGCCAGTAGTATAGGACTAGCGGGAGGGATCAAAAACATTCAGTACTTC.

This chain uses TRBV14 with TRBJ2-7; a weak D match, TRBD2 (7 bases). CDR1 is SGHDN and CDR2 is FVKESK in the germline V gene. V was trimmed by 4 bases and J by 7 bases, leaving 26 bases between them. CDR3 size: 17 residues. Here the CDR3 DNA reads TGTGCCAGCAGCCGGGGGCTTGGGACTACCAAGGAGGGGGAGCAGTACTTC. Encoded protein: CASSRGLGTTKEGEQYF. Variable domain in full (rest from reference TRBV14 and TRBJ2-7): EAGVTQFPSHSVIEKGQTVTLRCDPISGHDNLYWYRRVMGKEIKFLLHFVKESKQDESGMPNNRFLAERTGGTYSTLKVQPAELEDSGVYFCASSRGLGTTKEGEQYFGPGTRLTVT.

A remark on this clone: The junction differs from germline at one of its ends, possibly a read error. The chain links TRBV28 to TRBJ2-7; D is unresolved. Germline CDR1 MDHEN, CDR2 SYDVKM. The length of the CDR3 is 12 residues. In DNA form, the CDR3 reads TGTGCCAGGAGTTCGATTGACTACGAGCAGTACTTC. Translated, it gives CARSSIDYEQYF.

V usage is TRBV28 and J usage is TRBJ2-1; D unclear. V was cut by 2 bases and J by 6 bases, with 8 bases left in between. CDR1 and CDR2 (germline): MDHEN, SYDVKM. This CDR3 spans 13 amino acids. CDR3 in amino acids: CASSLTSVNEQFF. For the CDR3, the DNA is TGTGCCAGCAGTTTAACATCGGTCAATGAGCAGTTCTTC.

The chain has TRBV5-5 and TRBJ2-7; D not resolved. The CDR3 runs to 15 residues. Trimming took 0 bases from V and 7 from J, leaving 17 bases between them. Germline loops: CDR1 SGHKS, CDR2 YYEKEE (reference sequence). CDR3 region: CASSLEGSPVWEQYF. The CDR3 DNA follows: TGTGCCAGCAGCTTGGAAGGCAGTCCGGTGTGGGAGCAGTACTTC. The full variable domain, in which reference TRBV5-5 and TRBJ2-7 provide the parts outside the CDR3, is DAGVTQSPTHLIKTRGQQVTLRCSPISGHKSVSWYQQVLGQGPQFIFQYYEKEERGRGNFPDRFSARQFPNYSSELNVNALLLGDSALYLCASSLEGSPVWEQYFGPGTRLTVT.

The rearrangement uses TRBV28 and TRBJ2-1, with D hard to call. V dropped 2 bases and J dropped 0 bases, with 8 bases sitting between them. The CDR3 extends over 15 amino acids. Germline lookup yields CDR1 MDHEN and CDR2 SYDVKM. CDR3 amino acids: CASSLRGSSYNEQFF. CDR3 DNA sequence: TGTGCCAGCAGTTTAAGAGGTAGCTCCTACAATGAGCAGTTCTTC.

This clone has just a few counts. The CDR3, as DNA: TGTGCCAGCAGCCCCCGACTAGCGGGAGTTGCCACAGATACGCAGTATTTT. This encodes CASSPRLAGVATDTQYF. The chain couples TRBV11-2 to TRBJ2-3, with TRBD2 matching over 12 bases. CDR1 SGHAT and CDR2 FQNNGV come from the germline V gene. The CDR3 has 17 amino acids. The ends lost 5 bases at V and 2 bases at J; junction bases unmatched: 8.

The V and J genes are TRBV5-1 and TRBJ2-7, with D possibly being TRBD1 or TRBD2 (5 bases each). This CDR3 is 15 amino acids long. Trimming removed 4 bases from V and 4 bases from J, with 18 bases in between. Germline V gene lookup returns CDR1 SGHRS and CDR2 YFSETQ. The CDR3 coding sequence is TGCGCCAGCAGCCGCGGAGGCGAAGGGGCATACGAGCAGTACTTC. Its protein is CASSRGGEGAYEQYF. The whole variable domain, filled in from reference TRBV5-1 and TRBJ2-7, reads KAGVTQTPRYLIKTRGQQVTLSCSPISGHRSVSWYQQTPGQGLQFLFEYFSETQRNKGNFPGRFSGRQFSNSRSEMNVSTLELGDSALYLCASSRGGEGAYEQYFGPGTRLTVT.

The genes are TRBV2 and TRBJ2-1; 8 nucleotides match TRBD1. The trim removed 5 bases at V and 1 base at J, leaving 4 bases unmatched. Germline-derived CDR1 and CDR2 are SNHLY and FYNNEI. This CDR3 is built from 15 residues. The CDR3, as DNA: TGTGCCAGCAGTTCCGACAGGGGTTCCTACAATGAGCAGTTCTTC. Encoded protein: CASSSDRGSYNEQFF.

Here the CDR3 DNA reads TGTGCCAGCACCCCCGGGCCGGGCACGGTTGAGCAGTTCTTC. This translates into CASTPGPGTVEQFF. The chain carries TRBV5-6 and TRBJ2-1; no firm D call. CDR1 is SGHDT and CDR2 is YYEEEE in the germline V gene. Trimming pared 6 bases from V and 9 bases from J, leaving 19 bases between. This CDR3 region has 14 residues.

The V call is TRBV28, the J call TRBJ2-7, with 9 bases identical to TRBD2. J was trimmed by 0 bases and V by 4 bases; bases with no gene match: 1. This CDR3 is 14 amino acids long. The germline gives CDR1 MDHEN, CDR2 SYDVKM. The CDR3 spells CASSYSGSSYEQYF. The CDR3 DNA is TGTGCCAGCAGTTATAGCGGGAGCTCCTACGAGCAGTACTTC.

As for this clone: Other DNA sequences in the sample encode the same CDR3. The chain employs TRBV7-9 and TRBJ2-2; D gene ambiguous. The CDR3 is 12 amino acids. Germline V gives CDR1 SEHNR, CDR2 FQNEAQ (reference sequence). The V end was cut by 5 bases, the J end by 5 bases, with 6 bases between. In DNA form, the CDR3 reads TGTGCCAGCAGCCCCTCTACCGGGGAGCTGTTTTTT. Protein: CASSPSTGELFF.

CDR3 DNA: TGTGCCAGCAGTATTTCCTACGAGCAGTACTTC. It codes for CASSISYEQYF. V usage is TRBV28 and J usage is TRBJ2-7; the D is unclear. The germline V gene has CDR1 MDHEN and CDR2 SYDVKM. CDR3 length: 11 amino acids. V was cut by 5 bases and J by 1 base, with 3 bases left in between.

The V call is TRBV18, the J call TRBJ2-7; 10 nucleotides agree with TRBD2. Per germline, CDR1 KGHSH and CDR2 LQKENI. CDR3 size: 16 residues. V was clipped by 0 bases and J by 6 bases; unmatched bases: 8. CDR3 DNA sequence: TGTGCCAGCTCACCACCCCTAGCGGGAGTGCGGGGCGAGCAGTACTTC. This codes for CASSPPLAGVRGEQYF.

The chain links TRBV29-1 to TRBJ2-7; possibly TRBD2 for D (6 bases). The CDR3 sequence is 12 residues long. Per the germline V gene, CDR1 is SQVTM and CDR2 is ANQGSEA. V lost 4 bases, J lost 3 bases, and 10 bases lay in between. CDR3 coding DNA: TGCAGCGTTGGACTAGGAATCTACGAGCAGTACTTC. Protein product: CSVGLGIYEQYF.

This rearrangement joins TRBV27 to TRBJ2-3, with unresolved D. Germline V gene data show CDR1 as MNHEY and CDR2 as SMNVEV (reference sequence). Trimming took 5 bases from V and 2 from J, leaving 17 bases between them. The CDR3 totals 16 residues. The CDR3 nucleotides are TGTGCCAGCAGTCGGTTCGGAGCAAGGGACACAGATACGCAGTATTTT. It codes for CASSRFGARDTDTQYF.

This rearrangement joins TRBV19 to TRBJ1-1; the D is unclear. The germline CDR1 and CDR2 sequences are LNHDA and SQIVND (reference sequence). This CDR3 region has 15 residues. The ends were cut back, 1 base at V and 0 bases at J, with 9 bases in the middle. Here the CDR3 reads CASSIGGIMNTEAFF. CDR3 in DNA: TGTGCCAGTAGTATAGGAGGAATCATGAACACTGAAGCTTTCTTT.

This CDR3 reads CASQRSLENEAFF. CDR3 coding DNA: TGTGCCAGCCAGCGGTCCCTTGAAAATGAAGCTTTCTTT. The chain joins TRBV5-4 to TRBJ1-1; D call uncertain. Germline CDR1 reads SGHNT; CDR2 reads YYREEE (reference sequence). There are 13 residues in the CDR3. Trimming stripped 7 bases from V and 7 bases from J, with 17 bases between. Filled out from reference TRBV5-4 and TRBJ1-1, the complete variable domain reads ETGVTQSPTHLIKTRGQQVTLRCSSQSGHNTVSWYQQALGQGPQFIFQYYREEENGRGNFPPRFSGLQFPNYSSELNVNALELDDSALYLCASQRSLENEAFFGQGTRLTVV.

The genes are TRBV7-9 and TRBJ2-6; no definite D call. Germline CDR1 and CDR2: SEHNR and FQNEAQ (reference sequence). This CDR3 has 15 amino acids. V was pared by 4 bases and J by 1 base, with 8 bases between. CDR3 loop: CASSSPVSGANVLTF. The CDR3 region has the DNA TGTGCCAGCAGCTCACCGGTTTCTGGGGCCAACGTCCTGACTTTC.

The J gene is TRBJ2-1, the V gene TRBV5-1; 8 bases agree with TRBD2. Trimming removed 10 bases from V and 8 bases from J; junction bases left unmatched: 17. CDR1 and CDR2 (germline): SGHRS, YFSETQ. The CDR3 has 15 amino acids. The CDR3 spells CAGKSGTSRWDEQFF. The CDR3 DNA follows: TGCGCCGGAAAATCCGGGACTAGTAGGTGGGATGAGCAGTTCTTC.

The rearrangement uses TRBV5-1 and TRBJ1-4, with TRBD1 identical over 7 bases. V was pared by 5 bases and J by 0 bases, with 4 bases of the junction left unmatched. The CDR3 contains 15 residues. CDR1 and CDR2 from the germline V gene are SGHRS and YFSETQ. The CDR3, as DNA: TGCGCCAGCAGGCGGACAGGAGCAACTAATGAAAAACTGTTTTTT. Translated, it gives CASRRTGATNEKLFF.

The chain couples TRBV11-1 to TRBJ1-2; D unresolved. This CDR3 has 14 residues. V lost 5 bases and J 3 bases, leaving 13 bases between the germline ends. Germline V lookup: CDR1 SGHAT, CDR2 FQDESV (reference sequence). The CDR3: CASSQASSDYGYTF. CDR3 DNA sequence: TGTGCCAGCAGCCAGGCTAGCTCGGACTATGGCTACACCTTC.

This chain connects TRBV15 to TRBJ2-7, with 7 bases identical to TRBD1. Trimming removed 10 bases from V and 0 bases from J; junction bases left unmatched: 6. CDR1 LNHNV and CDR2 YYDKDF come from the germline V gene (reference sequence). The CDR3 loop spans 13 amino acids. The CDR3 bases are TGTGCCATCCGGGACAGATACTCCTACGAGCAGTACTTC. This codes for CAIRDRYSYEQYF.

This clone has just a few counts. The rearrangement links TRBV9 to TRBJ2-5; 8 bases are a match to TRBD1. The CDR3 consists of 15 residues. Germline V gene lookup returns CDR1 SGDLS and CDR2 YYNGEE. J lost 5 bases, V lost 3 bases, and 9 bases had no gene match. The DNA for the CDR3 is TGTGCCAGCAGCGGAGGACAGGGTCGATCGGAGACCCAGTACTTC. Its translation: CASSGGQGRSETQYF.